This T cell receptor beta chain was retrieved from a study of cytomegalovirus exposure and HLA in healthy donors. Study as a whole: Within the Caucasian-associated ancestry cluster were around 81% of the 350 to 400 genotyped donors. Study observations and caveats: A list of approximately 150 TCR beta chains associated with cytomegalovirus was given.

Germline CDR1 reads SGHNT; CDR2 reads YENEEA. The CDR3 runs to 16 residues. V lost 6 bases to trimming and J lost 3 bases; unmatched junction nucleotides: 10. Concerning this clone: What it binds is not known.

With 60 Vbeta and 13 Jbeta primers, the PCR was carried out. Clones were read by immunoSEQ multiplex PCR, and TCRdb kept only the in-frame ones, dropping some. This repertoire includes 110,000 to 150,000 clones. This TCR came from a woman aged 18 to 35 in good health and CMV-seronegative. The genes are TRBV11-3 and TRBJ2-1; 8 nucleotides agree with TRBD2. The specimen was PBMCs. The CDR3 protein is CASSPAGGPDYNEQFF. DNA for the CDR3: TGTGCCAGCAGTCCGGCGGGGGGACCGGACTACAATGAGCAGTTCTTC. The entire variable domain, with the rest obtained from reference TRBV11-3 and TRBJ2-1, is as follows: EAGVVQSPRYKIIEKKQPVAFWCNPISGHNTLYWYLQNLGQGPELLIRYENEEAVDDSQLPKDRFSAERLKGVDSTLKIQPAELGDSAVYLCASSPAGGPDYNEQFFGPGTRLTVL.